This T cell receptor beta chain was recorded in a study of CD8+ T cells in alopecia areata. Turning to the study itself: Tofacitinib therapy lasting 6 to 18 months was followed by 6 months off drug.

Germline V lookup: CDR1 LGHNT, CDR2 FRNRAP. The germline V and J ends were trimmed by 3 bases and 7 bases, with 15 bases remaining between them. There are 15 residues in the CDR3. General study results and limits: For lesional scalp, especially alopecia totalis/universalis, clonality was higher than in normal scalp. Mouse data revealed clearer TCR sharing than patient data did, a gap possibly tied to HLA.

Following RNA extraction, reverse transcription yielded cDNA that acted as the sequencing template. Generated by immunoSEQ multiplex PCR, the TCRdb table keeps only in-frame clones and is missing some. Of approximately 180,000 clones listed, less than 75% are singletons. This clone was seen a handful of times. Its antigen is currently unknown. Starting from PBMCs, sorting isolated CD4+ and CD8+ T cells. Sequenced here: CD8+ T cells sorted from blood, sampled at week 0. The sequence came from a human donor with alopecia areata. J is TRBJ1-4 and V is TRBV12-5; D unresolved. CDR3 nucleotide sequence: TGTGCTAGTGGTTTTGGAGACCCGTCGGGTGAAAAACTGTTTTTT. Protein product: CASGFGDPSGEKLFF.